A selection of T cell receptor beta chains follows, all from one sample in a study of blood T cells in healthy people across ages. TCRdb re-called the 5' RACE reads through MiXCR, storing one row per CDR3 protein. This table has 780,000 or so distinct CDR3 sequences, 40% to 65% appearing once. Sequencing was performed on blood. The receptor source for this set is a man older than 75 in good health. Both conserved end residues are part of each CDR3. D genes are given only for firm matches. Not every row has a clone size; where given, it reads once, few, many or a size class.

- | TRBJ2-3 | TRBV7-2 | - | TGTGCCAGCAGCTTAGCGCGTACTAGTGGATACGCGTATTTT | CASSLARTSGYAYF
- | TRBJ2-4 | TRBV5-1 | - | TGCGCCAGCAGCCGGACGATGGACAAAAACATTCAGTACTTC | CASSRTMDKNIQYF
- | TRBJ2-7 | TRBV6-1 | - | TGTGCCAGTCAGATAGGGCCGAAGAATCTGGAGCAGTACTTC | CASQIGPKNLEQYF
- | TRBJ1-2 | TRBV21-1 | - | TGTGCCGGCAGCAAAAGGGGGCGCGATCCTAACTATGGCTACACCTTC | CAGSKRGRDPNYGYTF
- | TRBJ2-1 | TRBV24-1 | - | TGTGCCACCAGTGATTTTGGGCTAATTGGTGGTTCCTACAATGAGCAGTTCTTC | CATSDFGLIGGSYNEQFF
- | TRBJ1-4 | TRBV6-5 | - | TGTGCCAGCAGTTACGGCGGTGGGGCCGGTCCGACTAATGAAAAACTGTTTTTT | CASSYGGGAGPTNEKLFF
- | TRBJ2-5 | TRBV20-1 | - | TGCAGTGCTAAAGTAGGGGGCCAAGAGACCCAGTACTTC | CSAKVGGQETQYF
- | TRBJ1-2 | TRBV30 | - | TGTGCCTGGAGTGTACGAACCTGGAGAGACTATGGCTACACCTTC | CAWSVRTWRDYGYTF
many | TRBJ2-3 | TRBV11-2 | TRBD2 | TGTGCCAGCAGCTCCCCAGGGTCTCGCGGCGGGAGATACGCGTATTTT | CASSSPGSRGGRYAYF
- | TRBJ2-5 | TRBV29-1 | - | TGCAGCGTTGTCCTTAGGGGGGTGACCCAGTACTTC | CSVVLRGVTQYF
- | TRBJ2-7 | TRBV15 | TRBD1 | TGTGCCACCAGCAGATCCGGGACAGGCCCCTACGAGCAGTACTTC | CATSRSGTGPYEQYF
- | TRBJ2-3 | TRBV20-1 | - | TGCAGTGCTGCCGGAGGGGGCACAGATACGCAGTATTTT | CSAAGGGTDTQYF
- | TRBJ2-4 | TRBV11-2 | TRBD2 | TGTGCCAGCAGAACTAGCGGCCTAGCCAAAAACATTCAGTACTTC | CASRTSGLAKNIQYF
- | TRBJ2-7 | TRBV12-3/TRBV12-4 | - | TGTGCCAGTGGCCCCAAAATTTACAACGAGCAGTACTTC | CASGPKIYNEQYF
- | TRBJ2-1 | TRBV29-1 | - | TGCAGCGTTGGCCGGGGGACGGATGACCAGTTCTTC | CSVGRGTDDQFF
few | TRBJ2-7 | TRBV25-1 | TRBD1 | TGTGCCAGCAAAGGACAGGACCAATACGAGCAGTACTTC | CASKGQDQYEQYF
- | TRBJ2-1 | TRBV24-1 | TRBD2 | TGTGCCACCAGTGATTCGTGGGGACTAGCGGGTGAGCAGTTCTTC | CATSDSWGLAGEQFF
once | TRBJ2-7 | TRBV7-2 | - | TGTGCCAGCAGCTTAAGGCGCACTAACGGCTCCTACAATGAGCAGTACTTC | CASSLRRTNGSYNEQYF
few | TRBJ1-2 | TRBV6-1 | - | TGTGCCAGCAGTGAAAACAGCCGGATGAGTGGCTACACCTTC | CASSENSRMSGYTF
- | TRBJ2-3 | TRBV7-2 | - | TGTGCCAGCAGCTATCCCCACAGAGACGCGTATTTT | CASSYPHRDAYF
- | TRBJ2-7 | TRBV20-1 | TRBD1 | TGCAGTGCTAGACCTTTAGGGGGCCCCTACGAGCAGTACTTC | CSARPLGGPYEQYF
- | TRBJ2-1 | TRBV9 | - | TGTGCCAGCAGCCCGACCTTATGGGGGAGCTCCTACAATGAGCAGTTCTTC | CASSPTLWGSSYNEQFF
- | TRBJ1-2 | TRBV20-1 | - | TGCAGTGCGTGGACAGCCAATAACTATGGCTACACCTTC | CSAWTANNYGYTF
- | TRBJ2-7 | TRBV20-1 | - | TGCAGTGCTACTACAGGGAGCGAGCAGTACTTC | CSATTGSEQYF
few | TRBJ2-4 | TRBV20-1 | TRBD2 | TGCAGTGCTATTACAGGACTAGCCCTTGAAAACATTCAGTACTTC | CSAITGLALENIQYF
few | TRBJ2-5 | TRBV29-1 | - | TGCAGCGTTTCTAAGTACCAAGAGACCCAGTACTTC | CSVSKYQETQYF
- | TRBJ1-6 | TRBV25-1 | TRBD1 | TGTGCCAGCAGTCCCCCCGCGACAGGGTCGAGTTCACCCCTCCACTTT | CASSPPATGSSSPLHF
- | TRBJ2-7 | TRBV6-1 | TRBD2 | TGTGCCAGCACTCGAACTAGCGGCTCCTACGAGCAGTACTTC | CASTRTSGSYEQYF
- | TRBJ1-4 | TRBV15 | - | TGTGCCACCAGCAGAGCGCGGGTGGAAAAACTGTTTTTT | CATSRARVEKLFF
- | TRBJ2-7 | TRBV12-3/TRBV12-4 | - | TGTGCCAGCAGCTCAGCGGATTCCTACGAGCAGTACTTC | CASSSADSYEQYF
- | TRBJ2-7 | TRBV5-1 | - | TGCGCCAGCCCGGGGGACGGGAGCCCTCGGGCCTACGAGCAGTACTTC | CASPGDGSPRAYEQYF
few | TRBJ1-6 | TRBV5-1 | TRBD1 | TGCGCCAGCAGCTTGTCCGGACAGGGCCGTTCACCCCTCCACTTT | CASSLSGQGRSPLHF
- | TRBJ1-1 | TRBV6-1 | TRBD1 | TGTGCCAGCAGGGTCCCGGGAAGGGGGCTTGACACTGAAGCTTTCTTT | CASRVPGRGLDTEAFF
few | TRBJ2-7 | TRBV4-2 | TRBD2 | TGTGCCAGCAGCCAAGGACTAGCGGTAACCTACGAGCAGTACTTC | CASSQGLAVTYEQYF
few | TRBJ2-7 | TRBV29-1 | TRBD1 | TGCAGCGCAGAAGACAGGGTCGGCTACGAGCAGTACTTC | CSAEDRVGYEQYF
- | TRBJ2-3 | TRBV3-1 | - | TGTGCCAGCAGCCAAGGCCCTGCCACACCGGGGTGGAGATACGCGTATTTT | CASSQGPATPGWRYAYF
many | TRBJ2-1 | TRBV10-3 | - | TGTGCCATCAGTGAAGGGGCAGGGAGATTGGACAATGAGCAGTTCTTC | CAISEGAGRLDNEQFF
- | TRBJ1-5 | TRBV2 | - | TGTGCCAGCAACCCCGACGGCGGGGCGAGGCAGCCCCAGCATTTT | CASNPDGGARQPQHF
- | TRBJ2-5 | TRBV15 | - | TGTGCCACCAGCAGAGGACAGCCGGAAGAGACCCAGTACTTC | CATSRGQPEETQYF
- | TRBJ1-2 | TRBV5-1 | TRBD1 | TGCGCCAGCAGCTGGGACAGGGGCGGATATGGCTACACCTTC | CASSWDRGGYGYTF
once | TRBJ2-3 | TRBV27 | TRBD2 | TGTGCCAGCAGTGGCGCTAGCGGGAAGACAGATACGCAGTATTTT | CASSGASGKTDTQYF
- | TRBJ2-7 | TRBV27 | - | TGTGCCAGCAGCCCCGGGGAAAAGCAGTACTTC | CASSPGEKQYF
many | TRBJ2-7 | TRBV20-1 | TRBD2 | TGCAGTGCTAGAGACGGGGCGGGAGGCCTCACCTACGAGCAGTACTTC | CSARDGAGGLTYEQYF
- | TRBJ2-7 | TRBV3-1 | - | TGTGTCAGCTCAAGAGTCCGTGGGAACGAGCAGTACTTC | CVSSRVRGNEQYF
few | TRBJ2-5 | TRBV5-1 | TRBD1 | TGCGCCAGCAGCTTGGCCCTAACAGGGGGCAACCAAGAGACCCAGTACTTC | CASSLALTGGNQETQYF
- | TRBJ1-1 | TRBV20-1 | - | TGCAGTGCCGACCCGGCCGGCAGAAGGAACACTGAAGCTTTCTTT | CSADPAGRRNTEAFF
few | TRBJ2-5 | TRBV9 | TRBD2 | TGTGCCAGCAGCGTAGGAGCGGGGGCCTTCCAAGAGACCCAGTACTTC | CASSVGAGAFQETQYF
once | TRBJ2-1 | TRBV7-8 | - | TGTGCCAGCAGCTTGGACAACGGGGCGAAGCCGTTCTTC | CASSLDNGAKPFF
few | TRBJ1-5 | TRBV20-1 | - | TGCAGTGCTAGAGCCGGGTTGGGCAATCAGCCCCAGCATTTT | CSARAGLGNQPQHF
few | TRBJ2-7 | TRBV4-2 | TRBD1 | TGTGCCAGCAGCTCCACCGGGACAGGGTCTGGCGAGCAGTACTTC | CASSSTGTGSGEQYF
few | TRBJ2-7 | TRBV10-1 | - | TGCGCCAGCAGTGAGATGGTAGCCGGGTCCTACGAGCAGTACTTC | CASSEMVAGSYEQYF
- | TRBJ2-3 | TRBV6-1 | - | TGTGCCAGCAGTGAAAATAGGGGGGCAGATACGCAGTATTTT | CASSENRGADTQYF
- | TRBJ2-7 | TRBV28 | - | TGTGCCAGCAGCCCCCCCGGGGGCACCTACGAGCAGTACTTC | CASSPPGGTYEQYF
few | TRBJ2-7 | TRBV6-1 | - | TGTGCCAGCAGTGAAGCTCCAGGGGTTACTACCTACGAGCAGTACTTC | CASSEAPGVTTYEQYF
few | TRBJ1-2 | TRBV3-1 | - | TGTGCCAGCACCCACACAGGGTCCGGGGGCTACACCTTC | CASTHTGSGGYTF
few | TRBJ2-1 | TRBV7-2 | - | TGTGCCAGCAGCCCTTCGGGGGGAGGGGGACTAAATGAGCAGTTCTTC | CASSPSGGGGLNEQFF
few | TRBJ2-7 | TRBV7-2 | TRBD1 | TGTGCCAGCAGCAGGGACAGGGTAGGAAACGAGCAGTACTTC | CASSRDRVGNEQYF